A single sample is the source of the 26 T cell receptor beta chains below, sequenced in a study of memory CD4+ T cells and cytomegalovirus serostatus. The sort gate was single viable CD3+CD4+CD8-CD45RO+ cells for memory CD4+ T cells. Repertoires were generated with immunoSEQ multiplex PCR, while TCRdb's copy carries only in-frame clones and drops some. The table includes over 60,000 clones, roughly three quarters detected once. Specimen: memory CD4+ T cells from blood. Receptor source: an adult in good health and CMV-seronegative.

V and J are TRBV11-3 and TRBJ2-7; 10 positions agree with TRBD1. Germline lookup yields CDR1 SGHNT and CDR2 YENEEA. The CDR3 sequence is 14 residues long. J gave up 3 bases and V 4 bases, and 3 bases lay outside the gene matches. CDR3 nucleotide sequence: TGTGCCAGCAGCTCGGGACAGGGGAACTACGAGCAGTACTTC. Amino acid sequence: CASSSGQGNYEQYF. Drawing the rest from reference TRBV11-3 and TRBJ2-7, the complete variable domain is EAGVVQSPRYKIIEKKQPVAFWCNPISGHNTLYWYLQNLGQGPELLIRYENEEAVDDSQLPKDRFSAERLKGVDSTLKIQPAELGDSAVYLCASSSGQGNYEQYFGPGTRLTVT.

This chain uses TRBV2 with TRBJ2-5; D is uncertain. Trimming removed 7 bases from V and 2 bases from J, with 8 bases in between. This CDR3 region has 12 residues. CDR1 and CDR2 (germline): SNHLY, FYNNEI. CDR3 protein: CASTDHQETQYF. The CDR3, as DNA: TGTGCCAGCACGGATCATCAAGAGACCCAGTACTTC.

Concerning this clone itself: The junction differs from germline at one of its ends, possibly a read error. The chain couples TRBV7-2 to TRBJ2-5; the D gene is possibly TRBD2 (6 bases). This CDR3 region has 20 residues. In germline, CDR1 is SGHTA, CDR2 FQGNSA. The CDR3 loop is CASSLAGGQWQVNIQQTQYF. The CDR3 nucleotides are TGTGCCAGCAGCTTAGCGGGGGGTCAATGGCAGGTTAATATCCAACAGACCCAGTACTTC.

This clone was found many times. The J gene is TRBJ1-2, the V gene TRBV20-1; D is ambiguous. The CDR3 is 9 amino acids. Germline CDR1 reads DFQATT; CDR2 reads SNEGSKA (reference sequence). V was shortened by 3 bases and J by 7 bases, with 3 bases between the two germline ends. Here the CDR3 reads CSASVGYTF. Here the CDR3 DNA reads TGCAGTGCTAGCGTTGGCTACACCTTC.

This chain joins TRBV11-2 and TRBJ2-5; D may match TRBD1 or TRBD2 (5 bases each). Germline V CDR1 and CDR2: SGHAT, FQNNGV. Trimming removed 4 bases from V and 5 bases from J, with 5 bases in between. The CDR3 runs 11 residues. In DNA, the CDR3 is TGTGCCAGCAGCTGGGGGGAGACCCAGTACTTC. Protein: CASSWGETQYF.

The chain couples TRBV5-1 to TRBJ2-2, with TRBD1 as a possible D gene (5 bases). The ends were cut back, 0 bases at V and 5 bases at J, with 8 bases in the middle. This CDR3 region has 14 residues. CDR1 and CDR2 (germline): SGHRS, YFSETQ. CDR3 DNA: TGCGCCAGCAGCTTGGAACAGGTGACCGGGGAGCTGTTTTTT. Its translation is CASSLEQVTGELFF.

The rearrangement joins TRBV25-1 to TRBJ1-1; TRBD1 might be the D (5 bases). Germline V lookup: CDR1 MGHDK, CDR2 SYGVNS. V lost 1 base to trimming and J lost 4 bases, with 16 bases between them. The length of the CDR3 is 16 residues. CDR3 amino acids: CASSESHLAGSTEAFF. CDR3 in DNA: TGTGCCAGCAGTGAATCCCATCTTGCAGGGAGCACTGAAGCTTTCTTT.

This clone was seen a handful of times. This sequence joins TRBV7-9 and TRBJ1-5; D is uncertain. Deletions cut 6 bases from V and 0 bases from J, with 9 bases between. CDR1 is SEHNR and CDR2 is FQNEAQ in the germline V gene (reference sequence). The CDR3 extends over 14 amino acids. CDR3: CASSQANSNQPQHF. The CDR3, as DNA: TGTGCCAGCAGTCAGGCGAATAGCAATCAGCCCCAGCATTTT.

This chain uses TRBV15 with TRBJ1-1, with D perhaps matching TRBD1 (5 bases). The V gene lost 1 base and the J gene lost 8 bases, with 17 bases spanning the gap. The CDR3 runs to 15 residues. Germline CDR1 reads LNHNV; CDR2 reads YYDKDF (reference sequence). The CDR3 sequence is CATSRAGLTGPEAFF. The CDR3 nucleotides read TGTGCCACCAGCAGAGCCGGTTTAACGGGACCGGAAGCTTTCTTT.

The CDR3 DNA reads TGCAGTGCCGTATTAAGGGGAGCTTTCTTT. Translation: CSAVLRGAFF. This sequence joins TRBV20-1 and TRBJ1-1; a weak D match, TRBD1 (5 bases). This CDR3 contains 10 residues. With 6 bases removed from V and 10 bases from J, the gap between germline ends came to 12 bases. From germline, CDR1 is DFQATT and CDR2 SNEGSKA (reference sequence).

The chain is built from TRBV6-5 and TRBJ2-7; 8 bases align to TRBD1. CDR1 and CDR2 from the germline V gene are MNHEY and SVGAGI. This CDR3 region has 15 residues. The V gene end was trimmed by 6 bases and the J gene end by 6 bases; junction bases not matched to a gene: 13. CDR3 region: CASRPPGQEKAEQYF. The CDR3 DNA is TGTGCCAGCAGACCTCCGGGACAGGAAAAAGCCGAGCAGTACTTC.

The chain employs TRBV6-6 and TRBJ1-1; no definite D call. CDR1 is MNHNY and CDR2 is SVGAGI in the germline V gene (reference sequence). This CDR3 is built from 14 residues. Between the trimmed V and J ends, which lost 2 bases and 6 bases, there was a span of 13 bases. The CDR3 is CASSYDGGTSEAFF. In DNA, the CDR3 is TGTGCCAGCAGTTACGACGGTGGCACCTCTGAAGCTTTCTTT.

V and J are TRBV7-9 and TRBJ2-3; perhaps TRBD2 as D (6 bases). Trimming stripped 5 bases from V and 0 bases from J, with 12 bases between. Germline values: CDR1 SEHNR, CDR2 FQNEAQ (reference sequence). The CDR3 has 15 residues. CDR3: CASSNRDFSTDTQYF. The CDR3 DNA reads as TGTGCCAGCAGCAACCGGGACTTTAGCACAGATACGCAGTATTTT.

The chain has TRBV5-6 and TRBJ1-1; D is unresolved. CDR1 and CDR2 (germline): SGHDT, YYEEEE. V lost 2 bases, J lost 1 base, and 9 bases lay in between. CDR3 length: 14 residues. This chain's CDR3 is CASSFQTWNTEAFF. CDR3 coding DNA: TGTGCCAGCAGCTTTCAAACATGGAACACTGAAGCTTTCTTT. Drawing the rest from reference TRBV5-6 and TRBJ1-1, the complete variable domain is DAGVTQSPTHLIKTRGQQVTLRCSPKSGHDTVSWYQQALGQGPQFIFQYYEEEERQRGNFPDRFSGHQFPNYSSELNVNALLLGDSALYLCASSFQTWNTEAFFGQGTRLTVV.

The J gene is TRBJ1-3, the V gene TRBV18; D is possibly TRBD1 (5 bases). V was clipped by 3 bases and J by 0 bases, with 12 bases between them. The CDR3 has 16 residues. CDR1 and CDR2 (germline): KGHSH, LQKENI. CDR3 coding DNA: TGTGCCAGCTCACCCTACGACAGTTCCTCTGGAAACACCATATATTTT. Translation gives CASSPYDSSSGNTIYF.

The chain couples TRBV6-1 to TRBJ2-1, with 10 bases fitting TRBD2. This CDR3 comprises 14 residues. Germline V gives CDR1 MNHNS, CDR2 SASEGT. With 10 bases clipped from V and 5 bases from J, the junction kept 8 bases outside the gene matches. DNA of the CDR3: TGTGCCACCTCGGGACTAGCGACGCACAATGAGCAGTTCTTC. Its translation is CATSGLATHNEQFF.

This clone was seen a single time. The sample contains more than one DNA sequence encoding this CDR3. The rearrangement links TRBV28 to TRBJ2-3, with no clear D. This CDR3 spans 12 amino acids. The germline V gene has CDR1 MDHEN and CDR2 SYDVKM. Trimming cost V 6 bases and J 3 bases, with 7 bases left between them. Here the CDR3 reads CASSSGTDTQYF. The CDR3 DNA reads as TGTGCCAGCAGCTCCGGTACAGATACGCAGTATTTT.

The rearrangement links TRBV4-1 to TRBJ2-2, with TRBD1 matching over 8 bases. After removal of 0 bases from V and 0 bases from J, the junction contained 9 bases not matched to a gene. The CDR3 spans 19 residues. CDR1 MGHRA and CDR2 YSYEKL come from the germline V gene. In DNA form, the CDR3 reads TGCGCCAGCAGCCAAGATAGGAGCGGACAGGGTTCGAACACCGGGGAGCTGTTTTTT. Translation: CASSQDRSGQGSNTGELFF.

The chain links TRBV5-6 to TRBJ1-1, with no clear D. V gave up 0 bases and J gave up 4 bases, with 10 bases separating them. This CDR3 spans 14 amino acids. Looked up from germline, CDR1 is SGHDT and CDR2 is YYEEEE. As DNA, the CDR3 is TGTGCCAGCAGCTTGGATAGGAGGGTCACTGAAGCTTTCTTT. This codes for CASSLDRRVTEAFF.

J is TRBJ1-4 and V is TRBV9; D possibly corresponds to TRBD1 (5 bases). Deletions cut 4 bases from V and 6 bases from J, with 13 bases between. Germline CDR1 SGDLS, CDR2 YYNGEE. This CDR3 spans 14 amino acids. The CDR3 DNA sequence: TGTGCCAGCAGCCCCGCCTTGGGGGATGAAAAACTGTTTTTT. This translates into CASSPALGDEKLFF.

The chain links TRBV27 to TRBJ2-2; TRBD2 aligns across 11 bases. CDR3 size: 16 residues. V was pared by 3 bases and J by 6 bases, with 6 bases of the junction left unmatched. Germline V gene lookup returns CDR1 MNHEY and CDR2 SMNVEV (reference sequence). The CDR3 here is CASSFLLAGDAGELFF. The CDR3 coding sequence is TGTGCCAGCAGTTTTCTACTAGCGGGAGATGCCGGGGAGCTGTTTTTT.

The V gene is TRBV9, the J gene TRBJ1-3; D gene ambiguous. Germline V gene lookup returns CDR1 SGDLS and CDR2 YYNGEE. Deletions cut 4 bases from V and 0 bases from J, with 20 bases between. CDR3 length equals 18 residues. CDR3 loop: CASSPWNRAGGSGNTIYF. Here the CDR3 DNA reads TGTGCCAGCAGCCCTTGGAACCGGGCAGGAGGCTCTGGAAACACCATATATTTT.

The rearrangement links TRBV7-2 to TRBJ1-6; the D gene is possibly TRBD1 (6 bases). The CDR3 spans 15 residues. V lost 1 base, J lost 9 bases, and 13 bases lay in between. Germline CDR1 is SGHTA and CDR2 is FQGNSA. CDR3 in amino acids: CASSLVQGLGSPLHF. DNA of the CDR3: TGTGCCAGCAGCTTAGTTCAGGGGCTGGGTTCACCCCTCCACTTT. Complete variable domain (other parts from reference TRBV7-2 and TRBJ1-6): GAGVSQSPSNKVTEKGKDVELRCDPISGHTALYWYRQSLGQGLEFLIYFQGNSAPDKSGLPSDRFSAERTGGSVSTLTIQRTQQEDSAVYLCASSLVQGLGSPLHFGNGTRLTVT.

The chain recombines TRBV30 with TRBJ2-1, with 11 bases that match TRBD1. The V gene's germline CDR1 is GTSNPN and CDR2 SVGIG (reference sequence). This CDR3 contains 12 residues. V gave up 5 bases and J gave up 11 bases; unmatched junction bases: 5. This chain's CDR3 is CAWGGTGGQQFF. The DNA of the CDR3 is TGTGCCTGGGGCGGGACAGGGGGGCAGCAGTTCTTC.

This rearrangement joins TRBV9 to TRBJ2-5; 9 bases fit TRBD1. Trimming cost V 0 bases and J 7 bases; bases outside gene matches: 10. Germline V lookup: CDR1 SGDLS, CDR2 YYNGEE. The CDR3 runs to 16 residues. Here the CDR3 reads CASSVGDTGGLGTQYF. The CDR3 DNA follows: TGTGCCAGCAGCGTAGGGGATACAGGGGGCTTGGGGACCCAGTACTTC.

The genes are TRBV7-9 and TRBJ1-3; unclear D gene. The V gene lost 1 base and the J gene lost 4 bases, with 14 bases spanning the gap. Per germline, CDR1 SEHNR and CDR2 FQNEAQ (reference sequence). This CDR3 has 16 amino acids. CDR3 protein: CASSLGSVVSGNTIYF. CDR3 sequence (DNA): TGTGCCAGCAGCTTAGGTTCGGTCGTTTCGGGAAACACCATATATTTT. The full variable domain, completed using reference TRBV7-9 and TRBJ1-3, is DTGVSQNPRHKITKRGQNVTFRCDPISEHNRLYWYRQTLGQGPEFLTYFQNEAQLEKSRLLSDRFSAERPKGSFSTLEIQRTEQGDSAMYLCASSLGSVVSGNTIYFGEGSWLTVV.